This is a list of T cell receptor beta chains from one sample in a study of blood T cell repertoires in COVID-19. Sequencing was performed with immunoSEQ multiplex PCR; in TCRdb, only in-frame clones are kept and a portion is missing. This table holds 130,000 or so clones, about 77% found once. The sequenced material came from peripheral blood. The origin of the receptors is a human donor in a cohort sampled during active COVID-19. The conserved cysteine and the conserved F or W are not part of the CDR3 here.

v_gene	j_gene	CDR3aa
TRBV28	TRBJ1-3	ASSLYYRGKLGNTIY
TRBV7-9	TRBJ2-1	ASSLNLRDYNEQF
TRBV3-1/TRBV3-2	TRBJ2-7	ASSQDLVADEQY
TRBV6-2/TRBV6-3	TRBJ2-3	ASSYSFLSGRWGPTGTQY
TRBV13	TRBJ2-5	ASSLGLGEERETQY
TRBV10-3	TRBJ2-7	AIGETGLEQY
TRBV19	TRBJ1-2	ASSTTGTYGYT
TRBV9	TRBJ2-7	ASSPPGTSVDEQY
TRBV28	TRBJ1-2	ASSLGWGDNYGYT
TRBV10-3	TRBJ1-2	AISESRGRIYGYT
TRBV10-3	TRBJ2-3	AISESGAGGPDTQY
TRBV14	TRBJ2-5	ASSPSGPETQY
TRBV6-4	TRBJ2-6	ASSEAFGANVLT
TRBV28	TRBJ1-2	ASSLRDRGRNGYT
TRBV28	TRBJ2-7	ASSSGLAVSYEQY
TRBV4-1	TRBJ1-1	ASSQTQWRNTEAF
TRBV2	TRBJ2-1	ASSVFGESEQF
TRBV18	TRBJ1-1	ASSPSSGDTEAF
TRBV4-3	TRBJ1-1	ASSQDRGLGTEAF
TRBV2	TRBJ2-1	ASKGGYNEQF
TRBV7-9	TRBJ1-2	ASSTWDKNYGYT
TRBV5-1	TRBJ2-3	ASGGQGSTDTQY
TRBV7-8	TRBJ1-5	ASSLGDREGYQPQH
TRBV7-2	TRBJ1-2	ASSLDFGDYGYT
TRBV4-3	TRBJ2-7	ASSRRTGDTYEQY
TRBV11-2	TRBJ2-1	ASSPGLAASYNEQF
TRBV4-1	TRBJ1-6	ASSPTRGQGYSPLH
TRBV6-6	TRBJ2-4	ASSPWTGMNIQY
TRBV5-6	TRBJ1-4	ASSFKQTNEKLF
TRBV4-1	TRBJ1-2	ASSQVVARSMGYT
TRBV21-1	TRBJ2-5	ASTGQGGETQY
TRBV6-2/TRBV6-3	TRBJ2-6	ASSYLIQGTGANVLT
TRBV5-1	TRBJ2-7	ASSRQGDSYEQY
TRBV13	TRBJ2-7	ASSLGQFVSSYEQY